The rows below give T cell receptor beta chains drawn from one sample of a study of PD-1 blockade in classical Hodgkin lymphoma. Measured with immunoSEQ multiplex PCR; TCRdb has only the in-frame clones, and not every one. Of tens of thousands of clones in the sample, about 72% were seen once. The sample consisted of peripheral blood mononuclear cells (PBMCs), taken at baseline. The receptors here all came from a human donor with classical Hodgkin lymphoma. Both conserved end residues are part of each CDR3. The D gene is left open where the match is weak. Size tells how often a clone was seen (once, few, many) or the class of an expanded clone, and some rows leave it out.

d_call	clone_size	v_call	j_call	cdr3_nt	cdr3_aa
TRBD1	NA	TRBV5-5	TRBJ1-6	TGTGCCAGCAGCTTATCAACAGGGGATTCACCCCTCCACTTT	CASSLSTGDSPLHF
TRBD1	NA	TRBV28	TRBJ2-1	TGTGCCAGCATGGGTGAAGAGGGACAGCGAGCCAATGAGCAGTTCTTC	CASMGEEGQRANEQFF
NA	NA	TRBV7-9	TRBJ2-1	TGTGCCAGCAGCTCTCAGCGGAATGAGCAGTTCTTC	CASSSQRNEQFF
NA	NA	TRBV28	TRBJ2-6	TGTGCCAGCAGTCTTAGGGGGGCTACCGGGGCCAACGTCCTGACTTTC	CASSLRGATGANVLTF
TRBD2	NA	TRBV7-2	TRBJ2-5	TGTGCCAGCACCATAGTAGCGGGAGGGTACCAAGAGACCCAGTACTTC	CASTIVAGGYQETQYF
NA	NA	TRBV7-6	TRBJ1-1	TGTGCCAGCAGCCGAGCAGGCAACCTTGAAGCTTTCTTT	CASSRAGNLEAFF
TRBD1	NA	TRBV19	TRBJ1-2	TGTGCCAGTAGTATAAGAGGGGGCGCGGACTATGGCTACACCTTC	CASSIRGGADYGYTF
NA	NA	TRBV6-4	TRBJ2-1	TGTGCCAGCAGTGACTCACCCACGCCAGGGGTATCCTACAATGAGCAGTTCTTC	CASSDSPTPGVSYNEQFF
TRBD1	many	TRBV5-6	TRBJ2-4	TGTGCCAGCAGCTTGGGTACAGGGGGGGCCAAAAACATTCAGTACTTC	CASSLGTGGAKNIQYF
NA	NA	TRBV4-3	TRBJ1-1	TGCGCCAGCAGCCAAGAGGCGGGACTGGAGACTGAAGCTTTCTTT	CASSQEAGLETEAFF
TRBD1	few	TRBV19	TRBJ1-2	TGTGCCAGTAGTTTCTCCGGGACAGGGTCCGATTTATCCCACACCTTC	CASSFSGTGSDLSHTF
NA	few	TRBV5-1	TRBJ2-7	TGCGCCAGCAGCTGGGACAAGTCCTACGAGCAGTACTTC	CASSWDKSYEQYF
NA	NA	TRBV27	TRBJ2-1	TGTGCCAGCAGTTTATTTTTTCTGGACGGGTTGAGCTACAATGAGCAGTTCTTC	CASSLFFLDGLSYNEQFF
TRBD1	NA	TRBV10-3	TRBJ1-1	TGTGCCATCAGTGAGTCTTTCGGGACAGGGAAAAAGACTGAAGCTTTCTTT	CAISESFGTGKKTEAFF
TRBD2	NA	TRBV2	TRBJ2-7	TGTGCCAGCAGTCCGGGACTAGCTAGCTACGAGCAGTACTTC	CASSPGLASYEQYF
TRBD1	NA	TRBV7-9	TRBJ1-1	TGTGCCAGCACCCAGGGGGGGTTCGCTGAAGCTTTCTTT	CASTQGGFAEAFF
TRBD2	NA	TRBV9	TRBJ2-3	TGTGCCAGCAGCTTCGTAGCGGGAGCTTCAGATACGCAGTATTTT	CASSFVAGASDTQYF
NA	NA	TRBV7-2	TRBJ1-2	TGTGCCAGCAGCTTTTATTCAGGCACTCCCGGAGGCTACACCTTC	CASSFYSGTPGGYTF
NA	few	TRBV6-5	TRBJ1-3	TGTGCCAGCAGTTACTCGGCGGCAGTCCTTGGAAACACCATATATTTT	CASSYSAAVLGNTIYF
TRBD2	NA	TRBV10-3	TRBJ2-3	TGTGCCATCAACAAGGGACTAGCGGGAGACCAAGATACGCAGTATTTT	CAINKGLAGDQDTQYF
NA	NA	TRBV9	TRBJ2-1	TGTGCCAGCAGCGTGACCTGGGATGAGCAGTTCTTC	CASSVTWDEQFF
TRBD2	NA	TRBV27	TRBJ2-7	TGTGCCAGCAGTCCGAGCTCGGGACTAGCGGGAGAAGTATACGAGCAGTACTTC	CASSPSSGLAGEVYEQYF
TRBD2	few	TRBV7-8	TRBJ2-5	TGTGCCAGCAGCTTAGCGGTACGGGGACTAGCGGCCCGCGCGGAGACCCAGTACTTC	CASSLAVRGLAARAETQYF
TRBD1	NA	TRBV4-1	TRBJ1-1	TGCGCCAGCAGGGGACAGGGGTACACTGAAGCTTTCTTT	CASRGQGYTEAFF
NA	once	TRBV10-3	TRBJ2-3	TGTGCCATCAGTGGGGTTTTAACTAGAACCACAGATACGCAGTATTTT	CAISGVLTRTTDTQYF
NA	NA	TRBV9	TRBJ2-7	TGTGCCAGCAGCGACAGACTAGACGAGCAGTACTTC	CASSDRLDEQYF
TRBD2	NA	TRBV25-1	TRBJ2-7	TGTGCCAGCAGGTTCTCTAGCGGTACCTACGAGCAGTACTTC	CASRFSSGTYEQYF
NA	NA	TRBV27	TRBJ2-7	TGTGCCAGCGGACTACTCTACGAGCAGTACTTC	CASGLLYEQYF
TRBD2	NA	TRBV19	TRBJ2-1	TGTGCCGTCGGGAGGGCCGGAGAGCAGTTCTTC	CAVGRAGEQFF
TRBD1	NA	TRBV6-5	TRBJ2-7	TGTGCCAGCAGGCGAACAGGGGACAGGGGTTACGAGCAGTACTTC	CASRRTGDRGYEQYF
NA	NA	TRBV28	TRBJ2-5	TGTGCCAGCAGCCAATGGGATACAGGGCGAAAGCAAGAGACCCAGTACTTC	CASSQWDTGRKQETQYF
TRBD1	medium-sized	TRBV27	TRBJ1-2	TGTGCCAGTATTACAGGGGGGCAGGGGGGCTACACCTTC	CASITGGQGGYTF
NA	NA	TRBV11-2	TRBJ2-1	TGTGCCAGCAGCTTGGGCGGTATTGAGCAGTTCTTC	CASSLGGIEQFF